This T cell receptor (beta chain) was sequenced in a study of cytomegalovirus exposure and HLA in healthy donors. Overall study findings and caveats: Using a false discovery rate of 0.05, a later analysis showed that fewer than 20,000 TCR beta sequences were associated with HLA alleles. Equally common other TCR beta chains were less clonally expanded than HLA-associated ones, a later analysis found.

Per germline, CDR1 SGHNT and CDR2 YYREEE (reference sequence). This CDR3 has 19 amino acids. Trimming at V came to 0 bases and at J to 3 bases, leaving 14 bases not matched to a gene. This clone has a handful of counts. Its cognate antigen is unknown. PCR employed 60 Vbeta and 13 Jbeta primers. TCRdb keeps only in-frame clones here, not all; method: immunoSEQ multiplex PCR. The sample has about 82,000 clones, over 9.5% seen once. The V gene is TRBV5-4, the J gene TRBJ2-3; TRBD2 agrees at 9 bases. The TCR sequence derives from a man aged 55 to 69 in good health and CMV-seropositive. The sequenced material came from PBMCs. The CDR3 bases are TGTGCCAGCAGCTTGGACGGCTCAGGGCGGGGGGGCCGTACAGATACGCAGTATTTT. This translates into CASSLDGSGRGGRTDTQYF. The full variable domain, with the rest looked up from reference TRBV5-4 and TRBJ2-3, is ETGVTQSPTHLIKTRGQQVTLRCSSQSGHNTVSWYQQALGQGPQFIFQYYREEENGRGNFPPRFSGLQFPNYSSELNVNALELDDSALYLCASSLDGSGRGGRTDTQYFGPGTRLTVL.